The 27 T cell receptor beta chains below all came from one sample that was sequenced in a study of HIV-infected children after antiretroviral therapy interruption (dated by TCRdb to the late 2010s). In light of the paper, this sample's treatment or condition label describes: PENTA 11 planned treatment interruption arm or continuous ART arm. The library was produced with 3' RACE. The instrument was an Illumina MiSeq. TCR libraries were generated from RNA by a 3' RACE protocol incorporating unique molecular identifiers so that PCR amplification bias could be corrected. TCRdb reworked the public reads: Q25 trimming with fastp, MiXCR clone assembly, productive beta chains retained. Here each entry gathers all rows of one CDR3 protein and keeps the most common genes and DNA. The sample table contains 40,000 to 55,000 distinct CDR3 sequences; only one count was recorded for 3.5% to 5% of them. The ten biggest clones cover 0.7% of the sample.

Sequencing used CD45RA+ CD4+ T cells from PBMCs, pooled from several time points, obtained from a donor given antiretroviral therapy, either interrupted or continuous. This specimen's cell subset or site label, interpreted: naive CD4+ CD45RA+ CD45RO- T cells. Source of these receptors: a pool of human donors with HIV.

Ten or more counts support this clonotype. This chain joins TRBV28 and TRBJ1-2; D unclear. Between the trimmed V and J ends, which lost 3 bases and 2 bases, there was a span of 1 base. The CDR3 length is 11 residues. The germline CDR1 and CDR2 sequences are MDHEN and SYDVKM. The CDR3 loop is CASSLNYGYTF. CDR3 coding DNA: TGTGCCAGCAGTTTGAACTATGGCTACACCTTC.

This clonotype was detected ten times or more. This rearrangement joins TRBV29-1 to TRBJ2-4; no clear D gene. Germline V gives CDR1 SQVTM, CDR2 ANQGSEA. Trimming removed 6 bases at V and 0 bases at J, with 9 bases between. This CDR3 is 13 amino acids long. CDR3 sequence (DNA): TGCAGCGTAACAACCGTAGCCAAAAACATTCAGTACTTC. Translation gives CSVTTVAKNIQYF.

This clonotype showed up many times. This chain connects TRBV6-1 to TRBJ1-1; no clear D. Germline CDR1 reads MNHNS; CDR2 reads SASEGT. The CDR3 sequence is 12 residues long. Trimming cost V 2 bases and J 11 bases, with 12 bases left between them. The CDR3 nucleotides are TGTGCCAGCAGTGAACCACAACTTCTGGCTTTCTTT. Residues: CASSEPQLLAFF.

This clonotype was seen many times. The chain couples TRBV21-1 to TRBJ2-3; the table gives TRBD2 as D, unverified against the DNA. TRBV21-1 is noted as a pseudogene. There are 17 residues in the CDR3. CDR3 loop: CASSQISGGIRQDTQYF. CDR3 sequence (DNA): TGTGCCAGCAGCCAAATTAGCGGGGGGATACGTCAGGATACGCAGTATTTT.

This chain uses TRBV3-1 with TRBJ2-2; D gene uncertain. The CDR3 is 12 amino acids. The ends were cut back, 1 base at V and 6 bases at J, with 3 bases in the middle. Germline CDR1 reads LGHDT; CDR2 reads YNNKEL (reference sequence). CDR3 loop: CASSQGPGELFF. The CDR3 DNA follows: TGTGCCAGCAGCCAAGGCCCCGGGGAGCTGTTTTTT.

This clonotype was detected many times. The chain links TRBV20-1 to TRBJ2-7, with 9 bases identical to TRBD1. The CDR3 is 13 residues long. Germline CDR1 DFQATT, CDR2 SNEGSKA (reference sequence). The V and J ends lost 3 bases and 2 bases, in that order; junction bases with no gene match: 2. This CDR3 is CSASGTGPYEQYF. The CDR3 DNA is TGCAGTGCTAGCGGGACAGGGCCCTACGAGCAGTACTTC.

In its sample, this clonotype was seen a few times. CDR3 sequence: CASSFGQGAEAFF. CDR3 sequence (DNA): TGTGCCAGCAGTTTTGGGCAGGGGGCTGAAGCTTTCTTT. The chain employs TRBV12-3 or TRBV12-4 and TRBJ1-1, with 7 bases fitting TRBD1. The CDR3 sequence is 13 residues long. V gave up 3 bases and J gave up 6 bases; unmatched junction bases: 4.

This clonotype showed up many times. The chain has TRBV12-3 or TRBV12-4 and TRBJ1-6; D gene uncertain. V lost 5 bases and J 8 bases, leaving 10 bases between the germline ends. The CDR3 is made up of 13 amino acids. The DNA of the CDR3 is TGTGCCAGCAGTCCCAGGAGAGATTCACCCCTCCACTTT. Residues: CASSPRRDSPLHF.

CDR3 residues: CSAHFTSGGYNEQFF. The CDR3 DNA sequence: TGCAGTGCTCACTTCACTAGCGGGGGTTACAATGAGCAGTTCTTC. This chain uses TRBV20-1 with TRBJ2-1, with 11 bases identical to TRBD2. Germline CDR1 reads DFQATT; CDR2 reads SNEGSKA (reference sequence). Germline trimming cut 5 bases from V and 4 bases from J; bases unmatched to any gene: 7. This CDR3 has 15 residues.

The rearrangement links TRBV18 to TRBJ2-7; D call uncertain. The CDR3 is 13 amino acids. Trimming removed 2 bases from V and 5 bases from J, with 10 bases in between. Germline V gene lookup returns CDR1 KGHSH and CDR2 LQKENI. The CDR3 DNA sequence: TGTGCCAGCTCACCAGATCTCTTAGACGAGCAGTACTTC. Encoded protein: CASSPDLLDEQYF.

This clonotype was seen many times. The chain joins TRBV3-1 to TRBJ1-6; D unresolved. V lost 2 bases and J lost 15, with 11 bases in between. Germline loops: CDR1 LGHDT, CDR2 YNNKEL (reference sequence). The CDR3 spans 12 residues. DNA for the CDR3: TGTGCCAGCAGCCAAAGGATAGGAGTCCTCCACTTT. It encodes CASSQRIGVLHF.

This clonotype came up many times. V usage is TRBV28 and J usage is TRBJ1-1; no reliable D call. The CDR3 consists of 14 residues. The V and J ends lost 6 bases and 4 bases respectively, with 15 bases between them. Looked up from germline, CDR1 is MDHEN and CDR2 is SYDVKM. The chain's CDR3 is CASRQRGSSTEAFF. CDR3 coding DNA: TGTGCCAGCAGACAACGAGGGAGCAGCACTGAAGCTTTCTTT.

In its sample, this clonotype was seen many times. The rearrangement uses TRBV12-3 or TRBV12-4 and TRBJ1-2; a possible D gene is TRBD1 (6 bases). The CDR3 is made up of 13 amino acids. Trimming took 6 bases from V and 7 from J, leaving 15 bases between them. CDR3 residues: CASSPGRGSGYTF. The CDR3 DNA reads TGTGCCAGCAGCCCTGGGAGGGGGTCTGGCTACACCTTC.

This clonotype was observed at least ten times. The rearrangement uses TRBV20-1 and TRBJ2-7, with TRBD2 identical over 11 bases. There are 14 residues in the CDR3. Per germline, CDR1 DFQATT and CDR2 SNEGSKA (reference sequence). After removal of 4 bases from V and 7 bases from J, the junction contained 9 bases not matched to a gene. CDR3 sequence reads: CSATKGTSGFEQYF. Here the CDR3 DNA reads TGCAGTGCTACTAAAGGGACTAGCGGATTTGAGCAGTACTTC.

This clonotype has just a few counts. This chain uses TRBV5-6 with TRBJ1-1; D is perhaps TRBD1 (5 bases). From germline, CDR1 is SGHDT and CDR2 YYEEEE. Trimming shortened V by 3 bases and J by 0 bases, and 12 bases separated the two germline ends. This CDR3 contains 15 residues. The CDR3 DNA reads as TGTGCCAGCAGCTCCAGGGCCCTTATGAACACTGAAGCTTTCTTT. This gives the protein CASSSRALMNTEAFF.

In its sample, this clonotype was seen many times. For the CDR3, the DNA is TGTGCCACCCGGGGGTTGAGCGGGGGGAACAATGAGCAGTTCTTC. It is translated as CATRGLSGGNNEQFF. The chain carries TRBV12-3 or TRBV12-4 and TRBJ2-1, with 9 positions matching TRBD2. The CDR3 totals 15 residues. With V trimmed by 10 bases and J by 5 bases, 12 bases remained unmatched.

The J gene is TRBJ2-5, the V gene TRBV20-1; D assignment may be TRBD1 or TRBD2 (5 bases each). The V gene lost 0 bases and the J gene lost 0 bases, with 35 bases spanning the gap. The CDR3 is 23 amino acids. From germline, CDR1 is DFQATT and CDR2 SNEGSKA (reference sequence). The DNA for the CDR3 is TGCAGTGCTAGAGACCTCGCGAGGGGAAAAGCTCAGCCGAGTTGGAGGTACCAAGAGACCCAGTACTTC. It is translated as CSARDLARGKAQPSWRYQETQYF.

This clonotype was seen ten or more times. The CDR3 region has the DNA TGTGCCGGGGCACGTGGGAGCTCTGGAAACACCATATATTTT. Its protein product is CAGARGSSGNTIYF. This chain joins TRBV6-1 and TRBJ1-3, with D maybe TRBD1 (5 bases). The V and J ends lost 11 bases and 0 bases respectively, with 14 bases between them. Per the germline V gene, CDR1 is MNHNS and CDR2 is SASEGT. CDR3 length: 14 residues.

Written as DNA, the CDR3 is TGTGCCTGGACGCAAGGGGAAAACACCATATATTTT. Its translation is CAWTQGENTIYF. The rearrangement links TRBV30 to TRBJ1-3; D may be TRBD1 (5 bases). The CDR3 sequence is 12 residues long. CDR1 is GTSNPN and CDR2 is SVGIG in the germline V gene (reference sequence). The V end was cut by 4 bases, the J end by 6 bases, with 10 bases between.

This clonotype was recorded many times. The J gene is TRBJ1-1, the V gene TRBV5-1; no reliable D call. Trimming stripped 0 bases from V and 0 bases from J, with 12 bases between. The germline V gene has CDR1 SGHRS and CDR2 YFSETQ. This CDR3 spans 16 amino acids. The CDR3 sequence: CASSLAGGGLNTEAFF. CDR3 nucleotides: TGCGCCAGCAGCTTGGCTGGTGGCGGACTGAACACTGAAGCTTTCTTT.

This clonotype showed up just a few times. A much larger clone is a single base away; this may be a read error. The chain recombines TRBV7-9 with TRBJ1-2; 12 nucleotides align to TRBD1. CDR3 size: 16 residues. The V gene's germline CDR1 is SEHNR and CDR2 FQNEAQ (reference sequence). Losses at the gene ends were 4 bases for V and 9 bases for J; bases not matched to a gene: 12. Written as DNA, the CDR3 is TGTGCCAGCAGCTGGGGGACAGGGGGCGCGGGTTGGAGCTACACCTTC. Its translation is CASSWGTGGAGWSYTF.

Ten or more counts support this clonotype. This chain joins TRBV30 and TRBJ1-5, with D perhaps TRBD1 (6 bases). This CDR3 is 14 amino acids long. Looked up from germline, CDR1 is GTSNPN and CDR2 is SVGIG (reference sequence). V lost 3 bases to trimming and J lost 6 bases, with 15 bases between them. For the CDR3, the DNA is TGTGCCTGGAGCAAGGCGGGGGCCAGTCAGCCCCAGCATTTT. This gives the protein CAWSKAGASQPQHF. The whole variable domain, filled in from reference TRBV30 and TRBJ1-5, reads SQTIHQWPATLVQPVGSPLSLECTVEGTSNPNLYWYRQAAGRGLQLLFYSVGIGQISSEVPQNLSASRPQDRQFILSSKKLLLSDSGFYLCAWSKAGASQPQHFGDGTRLSIL.

The rearrangement links TRBV18 to TRBJ2-7; D is undetermined. Germline lookup yields CDR1 KGHSH and CDR2 LQKENI. V lost 3 bases and J 4 bases, leaving 10 bases between the germline ends. The CDR3 loop spans 13 amino acids. The CDR3 nucleotides read TGTGCCAGCTCACCCTATAGAACATACGAGCAGTACTTC. This sequence encodes CASSPYRTYEQYF.

This clonotype was detected ten times or more. The V gene is TRBV12-3 or TRBV12-4, the J gene TRBJ2-7; D possibly matches TRBD1 or TRBD2 (5 bases each). V lost 6 bases, J lost 4 bases, and 16 bases lay in between. The CDR3 has 14 residues. The DNA for the CDR3 is TGTGCCAGCAGCCCGGGACGCCCGTCTTACGAGCAGTACTTC. This codes for CASSPGRPSYEQYF.

This clonotype was seen many times. V usage is TRBV19 and J usage is TRBJ1-5; D is perhaps TRBD1 (5 bases). Per germline, CDR1 LNHDA and CDR2 SQIVND (reference sequence). V was pared by 2 bases and J by 5 bases, with 22 bases between. CDR3 length equals 18 residues. CDR3 in amino acids: CASSIIPRGVGLDQPQHF. Written as DNA, the CDR3 is TGTGCCAGTAGTATAATACCCCGAGGGGTAGGTCTGGATCAGCCCCAGCATTTT.

This clonotype was seen at least ten times. The chain has TRBV11-2 and TRBJ2-5; D perhaps matches TRBD1 (6 bases). This CDR3 has 15 amino acids. The germline V and J ends were trimmed by 7 bases and 0 bases, with 15 bases remaining between them. Germline V lookup: CDR1 SGHAT, CDR2 FQNNGV. Here the CDR3 reads CASTSHGQYQETQYF. The CDR3 DNA sequence: TGTGCCAGCACCTCCCACGGACAGTACCAAGAGACCCAGTACTTC.

This clonotype was observed many times. The V and J genes are TRBV3-1 and TRBJ1-2; no definite D call. The V end was cut by 2 bases, the J end by 4 bases, with 11 bases between. The CDR3 covers 14 residues. From germline, CDR1 is LGHDT and CDR2 YNNKEL (reference sequence). The CDR3 region has the DNA TGTGCCAGCAGCCAAAACGGGGTTCTCTATGGCTACACCTTC. It encodes CASSQNGVLYGYTF.